The present T cell receptor (beta chain) was sequenced within a study of technical replicates of blood from a handful of donors. Here immunoSEQ multiplex PCR was the method, and the copy in TCRdb shows in-frame clones only, minus some. This table has 56,000 or so clones, over 90% appearing once. Input material: PBMCs. This TCR derives from a human donor in good health. Some clones in this sample may be carry-over from other donors' samples.

In DNA, the CDR3 is TGCGCCAGCAGCTCTCGACTAGCGGGGGGCCTCCGGAGGAATGAGCAGTTCTTC. It codes for CASSSRLAGGLRRNEQFF. The rearrangement joins TRBV5-1 to TRBJ2-1, with 13 bases fitting TRBD2. V lost 3 bases, J lost 7 bases, and 13 bases stayed unmatched. The CDR3 has 18 residues. Germline V gives CDR1 SGHRS, CDR2 YFSETQ.